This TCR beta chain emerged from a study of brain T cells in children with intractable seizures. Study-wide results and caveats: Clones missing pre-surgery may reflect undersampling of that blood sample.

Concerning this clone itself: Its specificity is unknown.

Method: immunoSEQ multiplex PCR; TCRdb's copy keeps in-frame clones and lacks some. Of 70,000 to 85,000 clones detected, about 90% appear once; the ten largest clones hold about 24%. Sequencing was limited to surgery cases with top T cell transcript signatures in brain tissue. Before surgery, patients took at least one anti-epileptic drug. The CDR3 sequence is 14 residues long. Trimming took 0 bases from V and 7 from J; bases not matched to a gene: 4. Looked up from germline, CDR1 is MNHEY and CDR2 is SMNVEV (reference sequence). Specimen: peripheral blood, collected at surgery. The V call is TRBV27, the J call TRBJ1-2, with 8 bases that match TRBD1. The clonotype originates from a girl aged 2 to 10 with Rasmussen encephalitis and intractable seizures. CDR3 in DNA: TGTGCCAGCAGTTTATCTCGGACAGGGAGTGGCTACACCTTC. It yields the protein CASSLSRTGSGYTF.